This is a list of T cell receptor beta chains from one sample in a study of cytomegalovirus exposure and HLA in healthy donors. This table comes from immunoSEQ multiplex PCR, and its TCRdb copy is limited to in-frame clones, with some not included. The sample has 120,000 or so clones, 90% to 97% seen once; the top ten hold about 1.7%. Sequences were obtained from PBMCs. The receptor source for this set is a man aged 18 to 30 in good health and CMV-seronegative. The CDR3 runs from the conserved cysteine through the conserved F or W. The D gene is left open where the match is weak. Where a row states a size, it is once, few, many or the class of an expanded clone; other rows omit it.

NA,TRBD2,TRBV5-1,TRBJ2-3,TGCGCCAGCAGCTTGGTGTTAGCGGGAGATACAGATACGCAGTATTTT,CASSLVLAGDTDTQYF
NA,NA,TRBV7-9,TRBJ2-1,TGTGCCAGCAGCCAGGTGACAGAGAATGAGCAGTTCTTC,CASSQVTENEQFF
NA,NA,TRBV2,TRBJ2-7,TGTGCCAGCAGTAATACAGGGCGCGAGCAGTACTTC,CASSNTGREQYF
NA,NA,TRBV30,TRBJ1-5,TGTGCCTGGAGTGGACAGCACAATCAGCCCCAGCATTTT,CAWSGQHNQPQHF
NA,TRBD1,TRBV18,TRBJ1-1,TGTGCCAGCTCACCGTCGGACAGGGGGCGGTGGGCTTTCTTT,CASSPSDRGRWAFF
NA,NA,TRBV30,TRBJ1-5,TGTGCCTGGAGTTCCGGGGGCAATCAGCCCCAGCATTTT,CAWSSGGNQPQHF
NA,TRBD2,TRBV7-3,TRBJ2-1,TGTGCCAGCAGCTTAAGGCTAGCGGCCTACAATGAGCAGTTCTTC,CASSLRLAAYNEQFF
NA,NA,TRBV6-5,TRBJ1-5,TGTGCCAGCAGTTACTCGTCAGGGTATCAGCCCCAGCATTTT,CASSYSSGYQPQHF
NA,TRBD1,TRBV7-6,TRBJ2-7,TGTGCCAGCAGCTTATACAGGGGCGAGCAGTACTTC,CASSLYRGEQYF
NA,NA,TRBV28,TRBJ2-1,TGTGCCAGCAGTTTCATTGCGGGTTCCTACAATGAGCAGTTCTTC,CASSFIAGSYNEQFF
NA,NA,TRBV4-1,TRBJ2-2,TGCGCCAGCAGACGTCTGGAGGAGTCGGGGGAGCTGTTTTTT,CASRRLEESGELFF
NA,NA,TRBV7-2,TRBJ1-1,TGTGCCAGCAGCTCGGGGGTGGGGTATTCTAGCACTGAAGCTTTCTTT,CASSSGVGYSSTEAFF
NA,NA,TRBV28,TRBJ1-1,TGTGCCAGCAGTAGACAGACAGCCCCGAACACTGAAGCTTTCTTT,CASSRQTAPNTEAFF
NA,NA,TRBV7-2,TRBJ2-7,TGTGCCAGCAGCTTAGGGCCCCATCCCTACGAGCAGTACTTC,CASSLGPHPYEQYF
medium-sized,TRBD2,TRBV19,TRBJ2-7,TGTGCCAGTAGTCATAGCGGGACCCCCTACGAGCAGTACTTC,CASSHSGTPYEQYF